This TCR beta chain was observed in a study of radiotherapy plus CTLA-4 blockade in lung cancer. Study-level background: Patients showed objective responses in 15% to 20% of cases, and disease control was achieved by less than 35%.

The table came from immunoSEQ multiplex PCR; TCRdb's copy has only in-frame clones and leaves some out. The data hold some 38,000 clones, with 60% to 75% observed a single time. The sequences come from peripheral blood, collected from a patient treated with radiotherapy plus ipilimumab. The clonotype was recovered from a human donor with non-small cell lung cancer who had stable disease on radiotherapy plus ipilimumab.

The CDR3: CASSLGTGGGTDTQYF. The CDR3 DNA reads as TGTGCCAGCAGCTTAGGGACAGGGGGCGGCACAGATACGCAGTATTTT. The chain uses TRBV7-2 and TRBJ2-3, with TRBD1 identical over 11 bases. V gave up 1 base and J gave up 1 base; unmatched junction bases: 1. CDR3 size: 16 residues. Germline V gene sequence: CDR1 SGHTA, CDR2 FQGNSA.